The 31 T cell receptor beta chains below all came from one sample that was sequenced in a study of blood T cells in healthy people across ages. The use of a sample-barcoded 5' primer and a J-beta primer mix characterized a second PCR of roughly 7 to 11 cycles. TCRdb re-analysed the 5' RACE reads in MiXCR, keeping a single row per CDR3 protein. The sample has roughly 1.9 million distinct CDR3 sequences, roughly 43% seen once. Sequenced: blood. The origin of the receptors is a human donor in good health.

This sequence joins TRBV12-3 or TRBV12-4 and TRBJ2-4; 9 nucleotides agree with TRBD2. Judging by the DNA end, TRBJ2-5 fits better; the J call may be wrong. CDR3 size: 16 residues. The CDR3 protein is CASSPQGSGGQETQYF. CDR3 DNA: TGTGCCAGCAGTCCCCAAGGTAGCGGGGGTCAAGAGACCCAGTACTTC.

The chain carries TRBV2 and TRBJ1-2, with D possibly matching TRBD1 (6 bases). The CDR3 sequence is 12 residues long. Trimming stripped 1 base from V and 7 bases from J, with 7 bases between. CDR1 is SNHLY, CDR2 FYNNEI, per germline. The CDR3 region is CASSEDRVGYTF. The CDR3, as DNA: TGTGCCAGCAGTGAAGACAGGGTTGGCTACACCTTC.

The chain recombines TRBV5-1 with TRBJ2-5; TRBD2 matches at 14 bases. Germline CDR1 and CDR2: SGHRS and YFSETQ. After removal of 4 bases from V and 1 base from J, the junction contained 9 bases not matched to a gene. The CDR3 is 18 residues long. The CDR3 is CASSPGTSGSHFQETQYF. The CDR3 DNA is TGCGCCAGCAGCCCCGGGACTAGCGGGAGTCACTTCCAAGAGACCCAGTACTTC.

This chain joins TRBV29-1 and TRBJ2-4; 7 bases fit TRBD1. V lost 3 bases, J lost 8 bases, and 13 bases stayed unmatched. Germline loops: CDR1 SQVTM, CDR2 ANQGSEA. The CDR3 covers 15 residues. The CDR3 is CSVEVRGMTWDIQYF. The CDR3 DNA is TGCAGCGTTGAGGTCAGGGGGATGACCTGGGACATTCAGTACTTC.

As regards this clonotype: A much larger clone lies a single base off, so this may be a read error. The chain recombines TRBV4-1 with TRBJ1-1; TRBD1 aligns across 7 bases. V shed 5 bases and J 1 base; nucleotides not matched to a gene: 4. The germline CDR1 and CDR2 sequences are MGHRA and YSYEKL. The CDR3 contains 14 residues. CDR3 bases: TGCGCCAGCAGCTCGGGACAGAGGAACACTGAAGCTTTCTTT. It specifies CASSSGQRNTEAFF.

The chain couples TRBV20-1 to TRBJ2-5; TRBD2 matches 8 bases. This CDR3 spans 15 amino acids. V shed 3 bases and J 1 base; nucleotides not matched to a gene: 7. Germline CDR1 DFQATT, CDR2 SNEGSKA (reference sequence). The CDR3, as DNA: TGCAGTGCTAGTTCGGATAGCGGGACCCAAGAGACCCAGTACTTC. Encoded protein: CSASSDSGTQETQYF.

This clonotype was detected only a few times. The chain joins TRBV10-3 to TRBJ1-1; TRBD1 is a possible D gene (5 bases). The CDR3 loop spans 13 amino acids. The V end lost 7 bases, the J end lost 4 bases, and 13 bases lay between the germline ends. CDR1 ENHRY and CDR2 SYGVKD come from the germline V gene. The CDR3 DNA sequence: TGTGCCATCAAGGATGGGGGGAGCACTGAAGCTTTCTTT. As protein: CAIKDGGSTEAFF.

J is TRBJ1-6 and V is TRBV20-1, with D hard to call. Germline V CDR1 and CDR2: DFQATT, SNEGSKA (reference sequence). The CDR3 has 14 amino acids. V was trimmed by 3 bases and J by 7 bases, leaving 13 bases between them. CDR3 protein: CSASHGRENSPLHF. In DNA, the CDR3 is TGCAGTGCTAGTCACGGACGGGAGAATTCACCCCTCCACTTT.

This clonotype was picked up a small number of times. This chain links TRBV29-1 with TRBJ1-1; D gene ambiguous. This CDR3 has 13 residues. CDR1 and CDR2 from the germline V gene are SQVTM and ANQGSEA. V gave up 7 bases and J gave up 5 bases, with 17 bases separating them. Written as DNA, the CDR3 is TGCAGCGGAGGCGTGCGGTGGGAAACTGAAGCTTTCTTT. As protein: CSGGVRWETEAFF.

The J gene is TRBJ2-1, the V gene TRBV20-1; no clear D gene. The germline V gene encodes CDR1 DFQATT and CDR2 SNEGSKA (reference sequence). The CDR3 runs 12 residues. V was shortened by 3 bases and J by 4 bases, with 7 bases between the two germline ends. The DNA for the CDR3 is TGCAGTGCTAGGATAGCATACAATGAGCAGTTCTTC. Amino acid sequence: CSARIAYNEQFF.

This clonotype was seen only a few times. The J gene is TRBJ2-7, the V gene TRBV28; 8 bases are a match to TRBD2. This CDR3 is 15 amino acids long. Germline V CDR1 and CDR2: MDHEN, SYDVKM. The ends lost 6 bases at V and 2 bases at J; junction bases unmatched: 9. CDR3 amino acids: CASSPGGAQTYEQYF. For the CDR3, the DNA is TGTGCCAGCAGCCCCGGGGGGGCGCAAACCTACGAGCAGTACTTC.

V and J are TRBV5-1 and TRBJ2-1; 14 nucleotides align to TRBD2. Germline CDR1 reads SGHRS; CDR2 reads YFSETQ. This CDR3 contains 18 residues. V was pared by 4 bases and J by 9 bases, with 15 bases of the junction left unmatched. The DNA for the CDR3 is TGCGCCAGCAGCCCGGATTCCGGGACTAGCGGGGGAAGGGGTGAGCAGTTCTTC. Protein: CASSPDSGTSGGRGEQFF.

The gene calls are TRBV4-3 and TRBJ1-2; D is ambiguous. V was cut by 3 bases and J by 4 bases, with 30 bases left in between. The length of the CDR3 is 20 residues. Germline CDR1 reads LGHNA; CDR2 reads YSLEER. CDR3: CASSQTFLVAPDDPSYGYTF. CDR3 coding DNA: TGCGCCAGCAGCCAGACTTTTTTGGTGGCACCCGACGACCCCTCCTATGGCTACACCTTC.

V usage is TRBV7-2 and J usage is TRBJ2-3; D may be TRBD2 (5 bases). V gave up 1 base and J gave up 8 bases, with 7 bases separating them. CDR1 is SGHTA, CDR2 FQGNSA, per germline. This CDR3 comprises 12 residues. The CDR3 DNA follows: TGTGCCAGCAGCTTAGATGAGGGTACGCAGTATTTT. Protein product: CASSLDEGTQYF.

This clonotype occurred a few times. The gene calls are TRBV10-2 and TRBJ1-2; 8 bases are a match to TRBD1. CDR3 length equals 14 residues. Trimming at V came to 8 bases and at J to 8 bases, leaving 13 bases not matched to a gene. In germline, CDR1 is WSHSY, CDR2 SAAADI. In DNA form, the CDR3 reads TGCGCCAGCGTAGACAGGGGTACTATGTGGGGCTACACCTTC. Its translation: CASVDRGTMWGYTF.

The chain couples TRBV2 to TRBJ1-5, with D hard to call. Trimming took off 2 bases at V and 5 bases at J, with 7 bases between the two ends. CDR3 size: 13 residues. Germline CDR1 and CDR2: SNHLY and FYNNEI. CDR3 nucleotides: TGTGCCAGCAGTGAAAACGGATATCAGCCCCAGCATTTT. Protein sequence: CASSENGYQPQHF.

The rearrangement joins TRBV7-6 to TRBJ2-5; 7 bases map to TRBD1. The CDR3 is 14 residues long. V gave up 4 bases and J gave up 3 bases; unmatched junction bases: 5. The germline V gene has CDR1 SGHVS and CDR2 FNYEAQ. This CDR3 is CASSYTGTEETQYF. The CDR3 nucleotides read TGTGCCAGCAGCTACACCGGGACAGAAGAGACCCAGTACTTC.

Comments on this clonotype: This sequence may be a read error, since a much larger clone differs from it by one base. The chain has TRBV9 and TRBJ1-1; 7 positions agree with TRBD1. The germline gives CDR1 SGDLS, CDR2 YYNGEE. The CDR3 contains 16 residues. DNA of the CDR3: TGTGCCAACAGCGCCGGGACAGTCACTGCAAACACTGAAGCTTTCTTT. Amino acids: CANSAGTVTANTEAFF.

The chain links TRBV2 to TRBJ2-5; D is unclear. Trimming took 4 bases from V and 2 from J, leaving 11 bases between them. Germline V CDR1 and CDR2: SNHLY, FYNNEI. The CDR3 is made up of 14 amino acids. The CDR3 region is CASSVWTSQETQYF. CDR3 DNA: TGTGCCAGCAGTGTGTGGACCTCTCAAGAGACCCAGTACTTC.

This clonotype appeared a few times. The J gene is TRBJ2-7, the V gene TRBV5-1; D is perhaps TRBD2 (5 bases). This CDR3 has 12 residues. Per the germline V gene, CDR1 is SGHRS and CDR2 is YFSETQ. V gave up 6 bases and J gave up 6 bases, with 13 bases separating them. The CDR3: CASKEVSGEQYF. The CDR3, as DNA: TGCGCCAGCAAGGAGGTTTCGGGCGAGCAGTACTTC.

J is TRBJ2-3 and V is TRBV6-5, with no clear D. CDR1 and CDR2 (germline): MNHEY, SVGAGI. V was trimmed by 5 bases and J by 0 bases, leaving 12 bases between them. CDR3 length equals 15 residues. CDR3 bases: TGTGCCAGCAGTCCCTTGATTTCTAGCACAGATACGCAGTATTTT. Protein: CASSPLISSTDTQYF.

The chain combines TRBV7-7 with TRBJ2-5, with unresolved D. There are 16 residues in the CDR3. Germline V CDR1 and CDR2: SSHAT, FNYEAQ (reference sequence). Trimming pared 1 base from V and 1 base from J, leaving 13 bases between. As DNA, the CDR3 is TGTGCCAGCAGCTTAGGAGTGTGGCCATCCCAAGAGACCCAGTACTTC. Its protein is CASSLGVWPSQETQYF.

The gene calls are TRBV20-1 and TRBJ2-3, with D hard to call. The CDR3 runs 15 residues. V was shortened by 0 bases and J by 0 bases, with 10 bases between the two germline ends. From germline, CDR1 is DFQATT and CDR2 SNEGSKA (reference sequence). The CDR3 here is CSARDMLRSTDTQYF. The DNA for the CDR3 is TGCAGTGCTAGAGATATGCTGCGTAGCACAGATACGCAGTATTTT.

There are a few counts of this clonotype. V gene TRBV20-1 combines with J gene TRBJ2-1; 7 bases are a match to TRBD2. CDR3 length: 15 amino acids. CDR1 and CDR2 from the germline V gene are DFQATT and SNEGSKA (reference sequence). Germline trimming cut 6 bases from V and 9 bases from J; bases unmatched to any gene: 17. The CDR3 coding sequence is TGCAGTGCAGATACCTACCATAGCGGGTTTCGTGAGCAGTTCTTC. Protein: CSADTYHSGFREQFF.

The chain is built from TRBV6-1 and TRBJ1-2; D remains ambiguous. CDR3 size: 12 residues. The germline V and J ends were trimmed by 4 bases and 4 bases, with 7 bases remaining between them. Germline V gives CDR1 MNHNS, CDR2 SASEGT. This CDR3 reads CASSVSSYGYTF. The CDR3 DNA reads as TGTGCCAGCAGTGTAAGCAGCTATGGCTACACCTTC.

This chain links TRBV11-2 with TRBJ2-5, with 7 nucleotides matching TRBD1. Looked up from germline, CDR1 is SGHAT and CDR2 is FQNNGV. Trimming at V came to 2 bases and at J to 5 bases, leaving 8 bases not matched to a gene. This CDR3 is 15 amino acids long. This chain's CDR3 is CASSLMFGRGETQYF. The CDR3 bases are TGTGCCAGCAGCTTAATGTTTGGCAGGGGGGAGACCCAGTACTTC.

The CDR3 region is CASRGHRDKTYEQYF. The CDR3 region has the DNA TGTGCCAGCAGGGGCCACCGGGACAAAACTTACGAGCAGTACTTC. The chain couples TRBV2 to TRBJ2-5, with D possibly TRBD1 on 6 matching bases. The J call may be faulty, since TRBJ2-7 better matches the DNA end. The length of the CDR3 is 15 residues. CDR1 SNHLY and CDR2 FYNNEI come from the germline V gene.

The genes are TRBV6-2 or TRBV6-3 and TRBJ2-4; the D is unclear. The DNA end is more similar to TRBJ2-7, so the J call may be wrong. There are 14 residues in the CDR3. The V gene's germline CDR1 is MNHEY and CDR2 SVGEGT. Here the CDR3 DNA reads TGTGCCAGCAGTTATGGGGTTGGCGTCTACGAGCAGTACTTC. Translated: CASSYGVGVYEQYF.

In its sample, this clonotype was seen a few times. Here the CDR3 DNA reads TGTGCCAGCAGCTTAGTTGGCCGTACCTATGGCTACACCTTC. It yields the protein CASSLVGRTYGYTF. The rearrangement joins TRBV7-2 to TRBJ1-2; no reliable D call. V was clipped by 1 base and J by 4 bases, with 10 bases between them. Germline CDR1 is SGHTA and CDR2 is FQGNSA. The length of the CDR3 is 14 residues.

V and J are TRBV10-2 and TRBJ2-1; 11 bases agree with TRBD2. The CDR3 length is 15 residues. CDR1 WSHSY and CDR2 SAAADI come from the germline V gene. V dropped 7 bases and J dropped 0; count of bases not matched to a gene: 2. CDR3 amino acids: CASKTSGASYNEQFF. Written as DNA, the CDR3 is TGCGCCAGCAAGACTAGCGGGGCCTCCTACAATGAGCAGTTCTTC.

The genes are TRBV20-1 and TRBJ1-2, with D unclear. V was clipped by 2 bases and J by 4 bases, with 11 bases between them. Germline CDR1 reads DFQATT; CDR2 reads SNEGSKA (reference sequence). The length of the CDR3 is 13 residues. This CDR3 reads CSARQNAGYGYTF. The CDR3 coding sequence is TGCAGTGCTAGACAGAATGCCGGCTATGGCTACACCTTC.